A selection of T cell receptor beta chains follows, all from one sample in a study of regulatory T cells in long-lasting Graves disease. Via MiXCR, TCRdb re-called the multiplex PCR reads, giving one row per CDR3 protein. This table holds around 480,000 distinct CDR3 sequences, around 15% found once. These data also formed part of another study, on T cells in Graves' hyperthyroidism and ophthalmopathy.

Sequenced here: peripheral blood mononuclear cells (PBMCs), sampled at new diagnosis, from a patient treated with antithyroid drugs. All receptors derive from a woman in her forties or fifties with Graves disease. Each CDR3 is given with its conserved first and last residue. The D gene is left open where the match is weak. Clone size appears in some rows only: once, few, many, or a class for an expanded clone.

cdr3_length: 14; d_call: TRBD2; clone_size: many; v_call: TRBV20-1; j_call: TRBJ2-1; cdr3_nt: TGCAGTGCTAGAGGGGCGGGGGGCGTTAATGAGCAGTTCTTC; cdr3_aa: CSARGAGGVNEQFF
cdr3_length: 13; d_call: TRBD1; clone_size: .; v_call: TRBV18; j_call: TRBJ2-5; cdr3_nt: TGTGCCAGCACGGGACAGGGGAAAGAGACCCAGTACTTC; cdr3_aa: CASTGQGKETQYF
cdr3_length: 15; d_call: .; clone_size: few; v_call: TRBV5-6; j_call: TRBJ1-1; cdr3_nt: TGTGCCAGCAGCTTTGGGACTATCATGAACACTGAAGCTTTCTTT; cdr3_aa: CASSFGTIMNTEAFF
cdr3_length: 12; d_call: .; clone_size: .; v_call: TRBV27; j_call: TRBJ1-6; cdr3_nt: TGTGCCAGCAGTGCCGCGGGGGGTCCCCTCCACTTT; cdr3_aa: CASSAAGGPLHF
cdr3_length: 15; d_call: .; clone_size: many; v_call: TRBV3-1; j_call: TRBJ1-3; cdr3_nt: TGTGCCAGCAGCCGCGTGGAGGCTCCTGGAAACACCATATATTTT; cdr3_aa: CASSRVEAPGNTIYF
cdr3_length: 13; d_call: .; clone_size: many; v_call: TRBV28; j_call: TRBJ2-7; cdr3_nt: TGTGCCAGCAGTTTGGAAACGAAGTGGGAGCAGTACTTC; cdr3_aa: CASSLETKWEQYF
cdr3_length: 13; d_call: TRBD1; clone_size: many; v_call: TRBV12-3/TRBV12-4; j_call: TRBJ1-2; cdr3_nt: TGTGCCAGCAGCTTGGGACAGGGTCTTGGCTACACCTTC; cdr3_aa: CASSLGQGLGYTF
cdr3_length: 14; d_call: TRBD2; clone_size: few; v_call: TRBV4-2; j_call: TRBJ2-3; cdr3_nt: TGTGCCAGCAGCCAAAGCAGCGGGGAGGATACGCAGTATTTT; cdr3_aa: CASSQSSGEDTQYF
cdr3_length: 13; d_call: .; clone_size: many; v_call: TRBV2; j_call: TRBJ1-5; cdr3_nt: TGTGCCAGCAAGGAGGATAGCAATCAGCCCCAGCATTTT; cdr3_aa: CASKEDSNQPQHF
cdr3_length: 17; d_call: .; clone_size: .; v_call: TRBV27; j_call: TRBJ1-6; cdr3_nt: TGTGCCAGCAGTTTTGGCCGATGGGGCGGGTTTAATTCACCCCTCCACTTT; cdr3_aa: CASSFGRWGGFNSPLHF
cdr3_length: 12; d_call: .; clone_size: many; v_call: TRBV13; j_call: TRBJ1-1; cdr3_nt: TGTGCCAGCAGCTTCGGGCGTTCTGAAGCTTTCTTT; cdr3_aa: CASSFGRSEAFF
cdr3_length: 13; d_call: .; clone_size: .; v_call: TRBV15; j_call: TRBJ1-1; cdr3_nt: TGTGCCACCAGCAGAGATTCCTTGACTGAAGCTTTCTTT; cdr3_aa: CATSRDSLTEAFF
cdr3_length: 15; d_call: TRBD1; clone_size: few; v_call: TRBV11-3; j_call: TRBJ2-1; cdr3_nt: TGTGCCAGCAGCCCCGGGACAGGGAATCGCAATGAGCAGTTCTTC; cdr3_aa: CASSPGTGNRNEQFF
cdr3_length: 16; d_call: .; clone_size: few; v_call: TRBV19; j_call: TRBJ1-5; cdr3_nt: TGTGCCAGTAGTATAGGAGGGCGACAGGCAGGCCAGCCCCAGCATTTT; cdr3_aa: CASSIGGRQAGQPQHF
cdr3_length: 12; d_call: .; clone_size: many; v_call: TRBV12-3/TRBV12-4; j_call: TRBJ1-1; cdr3_nt: TGTGCCAGCAGTTCATTCCCCACTGAAGCTTTCTTT; cdr3_aa: CASSSFPTEAFF
cdr3_length: 13; d_call: .; clone_size: many; v_call: TRBV18; j_call: TRBJ1-1; cdr3_nt: TGTGCCAGCTCACCAGGCAGGGACACTGAAGCTTTCTTT; cdr3_aa: CASSPGRDTEAFF
cdr3_length: 14; d_call: TRBD2; clone_size: many; v_call: TRBV6-1; j_call: TRBJ2-5; cdr3_nt: TGTGCCAGCACTATTAGCGGGGGACTGGAGACCCAGTACTTC; cdr3_aa: CASTISGGLETQYF
cdr3_length: 16; d_call: TRBD1; clone_size: .; v_call: TRBV5-1; j_call: TRBJ1-1; cdr3_nt: TGCGCCAGCAGCTTCACTACAGGGGGGCGGGACACTGAAGCTTTCTTT; cdr3_aa: CASSFTTGGRDTEAFF
cdr3_length: 14; d_call: .; clone_size: many; v_call: TRBV12-3/TRBV12-4; j_call: TRBJ1-3; cdr3_nt: TGTGCCAGCAGTTCCTGGGGGAGCGGAAACACCATATATTTT; cdr3_aa: CASSSWGSGNTIYF
cdr3_length: 14; d_call: .; clone_size: many; v_call: TRBV7-8; j_call: TRBJ2-1; cdr3_nt: TGTGCCAGCAGCGCGGTGACGGATTACAATGAGCAGTTCTTC; cdr3_aa: CASSAVTDYNEQFF
cdr3_length: 14; d_call: .; clone_size: .; v_call: TRBV5-1; j_call: TRBJ2-7; cdr3_nt: TGCGCCAGCAGCGGGGTGGACAGTAATGGCGAGCAGTACTTC; cdr3_aa: CASSGVDSNGEQYF
cdr3_length: 19; d_call: TRBD2; clone_size: .; v_call: TRBV12-3/TRBV12-4; j_call: TRBJ2-5; cdr3_nt: TGTGCCAGCAAGCCCGGACTAGCGGGGGGAGGGGGGTTTGGAGAGACCCAGTACTTC; cdr3_aa: CASKPGLAGGGGFGETQYF
cdr3_length: 16; d_call: .; clone_size: many; v_call: TRBV7-2; j_call: TRBJ2-5; cdr3_nt: TGTGCCAGCAGCTCGGTGGGACATGGGGGCCTCGAGACCCAGTACTTC; cdr3_aa: CASSSVGHGGLETQYF
cdr3_length: 12; d_call: .; clone_size: many; v_call: TRBV7-9; j_call: TRBJ1-6; cdr3_nt: TGTGCCAGCAGCGACTCTAATTCACCCCTCCACTTT; cdr3_aa: CASSDSNSPLHF
cdr3_length: 15; d_call: .; clone_size: .; v_call: TRBV19; j_call: TRBJ2-7; cdr3_nt: TGTGCCAGTAGTCCAAGCCGGGGAGTCGCCTACGAGCAGTACTTC; cdr3_aa: CASSPSRGVAYEQYF
cdr3_length: 17; d_call: .; clone_size: .; v_call: TRBV13; j_call: TRBJ2-3; cdr3_nt: TGTGCCAGCAGCTTAGGCCGGTTGCGACTGACGACAGATACGCAGTATTTT; cdr3_aa: CASSLGRLRLTTDTQYF
cdr3_length: 16; d_call: TRBD1; clone_size: few; v_call: TRBV4-1; j_call: TRBJ1-2; cdr3_nt: TGCGCCAGCACGCCGGGACAGGGGGCTACAACTTATGGCTACACCTTC; cdr3_aa: CASTPGQGATTYGYTF
cdr3_length: 16; d_call: .; clone_size: .; v_call: TRBV29-1; j_call: TRBJ2-1; cdr3_nt: TGCAGCGTTGGTCGGTTTTACGGTAGCTCCTACAATGAGCAGTTCTTC; cdr3_aa: CSVGRFYGSSYNEQFF
cdr3_length: 14; d_call: .; clone_size: many; v_call: TRBV10-2; j_call: TRBJ2-3; cdr3_nt: TGCGCCAGCAGGAGCGGATCTAGCACAGATACGCAGTATTTT; cdr3_aa: CASRSGSSTDTQYF
cdr3_length: 16; d_call: TRBD1; clone_size: many; v_call: TRBV5-8; j_call: TRBJ1-1; cdr3_nt: TGTGCCAGCAGCTTGGGGACAGGGGGACCGGACACTGAAGCTTTCTTT; cdr3_aa: CASSLGTGGPDTEAFF
cdr3_length: 14; d_call: .; clone_size: many; v_call: TRBV20-1; j_call: TRBJ2-3; cdr3_nt: TGCAGTGCTAGACCCGACTTAAACACAGATACGCAGTATTTT; cdr3_aa: CSARPDLNTDTQYF
cdr3_length: 14; d_call: TRBD2; clone_size: .; v_call: TRBV5-4; j_call: TRBJ2-5; cdr3_nt: TGTGCCAGCAGCTGGGGACTAGCTGGAGAGACCCAGTACTTC; cdr3_aa: CASSWGLAGETQYF
cdr3_length: 15; d_call: TRBD1; clone_size: few; v_call: TRBV3-1; j_call: TRBJ1-2; cdr3_nt: TGTGCCAGCAGCCAAGATAGGGGGCGCGCCTATGGCTACACCTTC; cdr3_aa: CASSQDRGRAYGYTF
cdr3_length: 16; d_call: .; clone_size: .; v_call: TRBV7-9; j_call: TRBJ1-3; cdr3_nt: TGTGCCAGCAGCCGCACCGGACCACTCTCTGGAAACACCATATATTTT; cdr3_aa: CASSRTGPLSGNTIYF
cdr3_length: 13; d_call: TRBD1; clone_size: many; v_call: TRBV6-1; j_call: TRBJ1-5; cdr3_nt: TGTGCCAGCAGGGGACAGCCTAATCAGCCCCAGCATTTT; cdr3_aa: CASRGQPNQPQHF
cdr3_length: 11; d_call: .; clone_size: many; v_call: TRBV20-1; j_call: TRBJ1-2; cdr3_nt: TGCAGTGCCCCGGTTAACTATGGCTACACCTTC; cdr3_aa: CSAPVNYGYTF
cdr3_length: 15; d_call: TRBD1; clone_size: many; v_call: TRBV9; j_call: TRBJ1-1; cdr3_nt: TGTGCCAGCAGCGATCGACAGGGAACGAACACTGAAGCTTTCTTT; cdr3_aa: CASSDRQGTNTEAFF
cdr3_length: 15; d_call: .; clone_size: many; v_call: TRBV5-1; j_call: TRBJ2-1; cdr3_nt: TGTGCCAGCAGCGAAGGGTTGTACACCTACAATGAGCAGTTCTTC; cdr3_aa: CASSEGLYTYNEQFF
cdr3_length: 18; d_call: TRBD1; clone_size: once; v_call: TRBV6-4; j_call: TRBJ2-2; cdr3_nt: TGTGCCAGCAGTGACCGGGACAGGGTAAAGTGGGGCACCGGGGAGCTGTTTTTT; cdr3_aa: CASSDRDRVKWGTGELFF
cdr3_length: 18; d_call: TRBD2; clone_size: few; v_call: TRBV4-1; j_call: TRBJ2-7; cdr3_nt: TGCGCCAGCAGCCGGTCGGGACTAGCGGGGGGGGATGACTACGAGCAGTACTTC; cdr3_aa: CASSRSGLAGGDDYEQYF
cdr3_length: 15; d_call: TRBD1; clone_size: once; v_call: TRBV13; j_call: TRBJ1-5; cdr3_nt: TGTGCCACCAGTGATCCGGGACAGACCACAGATACGCAGCATTTT; cdr3_aa: CATSDPGQTTDTQHF
cdr3_length: 14; d_call: .; clone_size: few; v_call: TRBV20-1; j_call: TRBJ2-3; cdr3_nt: TGCAGTGCCTTCAGGGGTCCGTCCACAGATACGCAGTATTTT; cdr3_aa: CSAFRGPSTDTQYF
cdr3_length: 14; d_call: .; clone_size: many; v_call: TRBV12-3/TRBV12-4; j_call: TRBJ2-7; cdr3_nt: TGTGCCAGCAGTTTAGGGGCGCTGAACTACGAGCAGTACTTC; cdr3_aa: CASSLGALNYEQYF
cdr3_length: 15; d_call: .; clone_size: many; v_call: TRBV5-1; j_call: TRBJ2-1; cdr3_nt: TGCGCCAGCAGCTTGGCCGGGGCCTCCTACAATGAGCAGTTCTTC; cdr3_aa: CASSLAGASYNEQFF
cdr3_length: 17; d_call: .; clone_size: many; v_call: TRBV12-3/TRBV12-4; j_call: TRBJ2-1; cdr3_nt: TGTGCCAGCAGTTTAACGTTGGGGGGGCTGACCTACAATGAGCAGTTCTTC; cdr3_aa: CASSLTLGGLTYNEQFF
cdr3_length: 16; d_call: .; clone_size: many; v_call: TRBV10-3; j_call: TRBJ2-1; cdr3_nt: TGTGCCATCAGTGAAGAAGGGCGCAGCTCCTACAATGAGCAGTTCTTC; cdr3_aa: CAISEEGRSSYNEQFF
cdr3_length: 15; d_call: TRBD2; clone_size: .; v_call: TRBV7-2; j_call: TRBJ2-1; cdr3_nt: TGTGCCAGCAGCCCCTGGTCCGGGGGGGGGGGTGAGCAGTTCTTC; cdr3_aa: CASSPWSGGGGEQFF
cdr3_length: 13; d_call: .; clone_size: many; v_call: TRBV28; j_call: TRBJ1-2; cdr3_nt: TGTGCCAGCAGCCGGGATCCTTGGGGTGGCTACACCTTC; cdr3_aa: CASSRDPWGGYTF